This entry concerns a single TCR beta chain. Losses at the gene ends were 5 bases for V and 10 bases for J; bases not matched to a gene: 5. The germline V gene encodes CDR1 DFQATT and CDR2 SNEGSKA (reference sequence). This CDR3 is built from 11 residues. This record belongs to a study of blood T cell repertoires in COVID-19. Repertoires were generated with immunoSEQ multiplex PCR, while TCRdb's copy carries only in-frame clones and drops some. Of some 200,000 clones in the sample, 81% are singletons; the top ten hold more than 8.5%. This chain uses TRBV20-1 with TRBJ2-1; 7 bases are shared with TRBD1. The sample comprised PBMCs or T cells enriched from blood (not recorded which). The TCR originated in a woman in her forties or fifties with acute COVID-19. CDR3 coding DNA: TGCAGTGCTGACAGGGACGGCGAGCAGTTCTTC. Amino acids: CSADRDGEQFF.